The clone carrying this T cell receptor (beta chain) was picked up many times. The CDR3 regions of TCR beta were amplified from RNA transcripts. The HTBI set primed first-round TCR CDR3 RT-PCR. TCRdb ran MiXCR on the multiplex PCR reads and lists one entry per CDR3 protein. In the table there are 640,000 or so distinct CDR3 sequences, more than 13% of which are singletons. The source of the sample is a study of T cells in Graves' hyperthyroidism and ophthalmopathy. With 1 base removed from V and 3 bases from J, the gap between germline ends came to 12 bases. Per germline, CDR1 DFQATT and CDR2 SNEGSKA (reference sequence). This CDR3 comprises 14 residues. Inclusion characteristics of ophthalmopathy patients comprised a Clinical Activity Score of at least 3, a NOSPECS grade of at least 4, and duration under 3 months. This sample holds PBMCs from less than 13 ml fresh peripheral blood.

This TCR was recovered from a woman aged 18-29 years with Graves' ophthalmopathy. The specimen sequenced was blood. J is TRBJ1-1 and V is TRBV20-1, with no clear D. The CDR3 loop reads CSARAPPEDTEAFF. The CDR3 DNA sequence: TGCAGTGCTAGAGCCCCCCCAGAGGACACTGAAGCTTTCTTT.